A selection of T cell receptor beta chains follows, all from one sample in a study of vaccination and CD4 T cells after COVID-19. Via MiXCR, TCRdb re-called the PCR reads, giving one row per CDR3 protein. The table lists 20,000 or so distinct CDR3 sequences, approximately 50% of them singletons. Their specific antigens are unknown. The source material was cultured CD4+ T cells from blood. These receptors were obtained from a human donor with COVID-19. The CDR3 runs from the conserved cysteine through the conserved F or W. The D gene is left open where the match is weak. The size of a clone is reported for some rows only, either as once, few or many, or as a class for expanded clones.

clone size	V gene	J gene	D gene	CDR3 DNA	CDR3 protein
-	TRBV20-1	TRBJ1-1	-	TGCAGTGCTAGACGGGGAGACACTGAAGCTTTCTTT	CSARRGDTEAFF
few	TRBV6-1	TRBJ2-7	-	TGTGCCAGCAGACTGGGACCGGACTACGAGCAGTACTTC	CASRLGPDYEQYF
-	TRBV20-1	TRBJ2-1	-	TGCAGTGCTAGACCTCTCCGCCAGCGGACCAACAATGAGCAGTTCTTC	CSARPLRQRTNNEQFF
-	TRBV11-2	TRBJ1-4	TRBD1	TGTGCCAGCAGGACCGGGACAGGGGGTAGAACTAATGAAAAACTGTTTTTT	CASRTGTGGRTNEKLFF
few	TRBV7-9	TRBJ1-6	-	TGTGCCAGCAGCGAGTTGACAGGCTCTTTTGCACCCCTCCACTTT	CASSELTGSFAPLHF
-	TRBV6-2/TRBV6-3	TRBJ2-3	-	TGTGCCAGCAGTTCTATACCAGATACGCAGTATTTT	CASSSIPDTQYF
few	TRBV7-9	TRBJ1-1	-	TGTGCCAGCACAGGAGGTCCTTACACTGAAGCTTTCTTT	CASTGGPYTEAFF
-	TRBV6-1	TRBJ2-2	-	TGTGCCAGCCGAGTTGCAAAAAACACCGGGGAGCTGTTTTTT	CASRVAKNTGELFF
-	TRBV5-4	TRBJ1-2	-	TGTGCCAGCAGCTCTCGGACGGAAGGCTATGGCTACACCTTC	CASSSRTEGYGYTF
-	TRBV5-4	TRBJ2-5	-	TGTGCCAGCAGCTTGGGCGGTAGGACAGTCCAAGAGACCCAGTACTTC	CASSLGGRTVQETQYF
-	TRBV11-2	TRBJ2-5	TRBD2	TGTGCCAGCAGCTTGGGCGGGGGGGCCCTTGAGACCCAGTACTTC	CASSLGGGALETQYF
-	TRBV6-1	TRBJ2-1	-	TGTGCCAGCACTCAAGCGGGTACCCCCTACAATGAGCAGTTCTTC	CASTQAGTPYNEQFF
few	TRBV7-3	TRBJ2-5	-	TGTGCCAGCAGCCAGGGCGTTGAGGAGACCCAGTACTTC	CASSQGVEETQYF
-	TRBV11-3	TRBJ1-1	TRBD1	TGTGCCAGCAGCTACCCGGGACAGGGGGTGGGGAACACTGAAGCTTTCTTT	CASSYPGQGVGNTEAFF
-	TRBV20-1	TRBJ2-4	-	TGCAGTGCCCACTGGCCGGGATCCCTAGCCAAAAACATTCAGTACTTC	CSAHWPGSLAKNIQYF
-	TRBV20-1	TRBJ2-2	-	TGCAGTGCCCCTGGACAGCAACCCAACACCGGGGAGCTGTTTTTT	CSAPGQQPNTGELFF
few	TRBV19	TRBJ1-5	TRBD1	TGTGCCAGTAGGCGACAGGGTGGAGGGCAGCCCCAGCATTTT	CASRRQGGGQPQHF
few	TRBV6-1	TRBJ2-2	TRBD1	TGTGCCAGCAAACGGACAGGGACGAACACCGGGGAGCTGTTTTTT	CASKRTGTNTGELFF
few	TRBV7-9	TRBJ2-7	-	TGTGCCAGCAGCCCTTCAGGGGGGGGTGAAGAGCAGTACTTC	CASSPSGGGEEQYF
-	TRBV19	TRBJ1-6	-	TGTGCCAGTGGGACGTTCGATAATTCACCCCTCCACTTT	CASGTFDNSPLHF
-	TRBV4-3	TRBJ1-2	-	TGCGCCAGCAGCCAGGACACGAACTATGGCTACACCTTC	CASSQDTNYGYTF
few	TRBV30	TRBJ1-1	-	TGTGCCTGGCTACAGGAGAACACTGAAGCTTTCTTT	CAWLQENTEAFF
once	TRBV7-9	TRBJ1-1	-	TGTGCCAGCAGCTTAGATGAACGGGTCTACACTGAAGCTTTCTTT	CASSLDERVYTEAFF